Shown below are 3 T cell receptor beta chains from a single sample sequenced in a study of blood T cells in healthy people across ages. Together with a sample-barcoded 5' primer, a J-beta primer mix was included in a second PCR lasting about 7 to 11 cycles. MiXCR, applied by TCRdb to the 5' RACE reads, yields one record per CDR3 protein. The table records hundreds of thousands of distinct CDR3 sequences, 52% of them present only once. The sequencing input was blood. These receptors all stem from a woman aged 80 or older in good health.

V gene TRBV4-2 combines with J gene TRBJ1-4; D gene uncertain. The germline V and J ends were trimmed by 0 bases and 16 bases, with 12 bases remaining between them. Germline assignment: CDR1 LGHNA and CDR2 YNFKEQ. The CDR3 runs to 12 residues. In DNA form, the CDR3 reads TGTGCCAGCAGCCAAGATCTGCGATCCCAGTTTTTT. This translates into CASSQDLRSQFF.

The rearrangement uses TRBV20-1 and TRBJ2-1, with 9 bases lining up with TRBD2. Germline CDR1 and CDR2: DFQATT and SNEGSKA (reference sequence). Trimming cost V 2 bases and J 15 bases; bases outside gene matches: 5. The CDR3 loop spans 11 amino acids. CDR3 loop: CSARRGTSPFF. CDR3 sequence (DNA): TGCAGTGCTAGACGAGGGACTAGCCCGTTCTTC.

The sample holds a few counts of this clonotype. A much more abundant neighbour one base away suggests this may be a read error. J is TRBJ1-1 and V is TRBV10-3; 9 bases align to TRBD1. Germline lookup yields CDR1 ENHRY and CDR2 SYGVKD. Trimming at V came to 6 bases and at J to 6 bases, leaving 8 bases not matched to a gene. The CDR3 has 14 residues. The CDR3 spells CAISEGQGNAEAFF. DNA for the CDR3: TGTGCCATCAGCGAGGGACAGGGTAACGCTGAAGCTTTCTTT.